This record looks at one T cell receptor beta chain sequence and its context. Germline V gene lookup returns CDR1 SGHRS and CDR2 YFSETQ. The CDR3 runs 14 residues. V was pared by 2 bases and J by 6 bases, with 6 bases of the junction left unmatched. Everyone who took part was about 18 to 90 years old, and they came from 20 to 25 US areas. In the source study's methods: Amplification from reference gene primers served as the basis for estimated nucleated cell counts. Sequenced by immunoSEQ multiplex PCR; TCRdb stores in-frame clones only, minus some. V, J and clone size are those of that table, while D and trimming were read from the DNA. The sample yields roughly 210,000 clones, 80% to 90% seen once. The data belong to a study of blood T cell repertoires in COVID-19. For the study at large: COVID-19 samples collected from the United States, Italy and Spain covered acute and convalescent phases. Sample material is recorded as cDNA or gDNA derived from T cells, B-cell-depleted T cells, or PBMCs.

The rearrangement uses TRBV5-1 and TRBJ2-7, with 9 bases identical to TRBD2. The sample consisted of PBMCs or T cells enriched from blood (not recorded which). This TCR was sampled from a man aged 25-45 years in a cohort exposed to, infected with or recovered from COVID-19 (not recorded which). DNA for the CDR3: TGCGCCAGCAGCTTTAGCGGGGGCCCCTCCGAGCAGTACTTC. This translates into CASSFSGGPSEQYF.